This T cell receptor beta chain was sequenced in a study of CD8+ T cells in alopecia areata (dated by TCRdb to 2016 to 2019). About the study as a whole: The treated patients took part in an open-label pilot trial in which moderate-to-severe alopecia areata was treated with oral tofacitinib at 5 to 10 mg twice daily. Tofacitinib was administered for 6 to 18 months, and 6 months of follow-up off drug were then conducted to assess delayed response and recurrence. High-throughput TCRbeta sequencing was used to examine T cell clonal expansion in alopecia areata in both the C3H/HeJ mouse model and human patients. Clonality in the scalp was compared among normal scalp (n=4), patchy alopecia areata scalp (n=8), and alopecia totalis/universalis scalp (n=8). In treated patients, disease severity was measured using the SALT score, which gives the percentage of scalp surface area affected. TCRbeta CDR3 regions were amplified by immunoSEQ multiplex PCR with 35 Vbeta forward and 13 Jbeta reverse primers. On the human side, TCRbeta sequencing was run on scalp tissue and on sorted CD4+ and CD8+ peripheral blood T cells from healthy controls and from alopecia areata patients with either patchy or totalis/universalis disease. Biopsies were taken from tofacitinib-treated patients at baseline and at 4 and 24 weeks of treatment, and a later scalp biopsy was taken in several of the tofacitinib-treated patients. RNA was obtained with the PAXgene miRNA kit for fixed scalp, the miRNeasy kit for PBMCs, and the RNeasy kit for mouse skin. Broader findings and caveats from the paper: Compared with normal scalp, lesional scalp, particularly in alopecia totalis/universalis, had higher clonality and more expanded CD8+ clones, which suggests antigenic drive. Unlike mouse skin, where gammadelta T cells dominate, normal human skin contains resident alphabeta T cells that get sequenced too, which complicates analysis of the scalp TCR repertoire. Shared TCR sequences between patients were less evident than in mice, which may be partly attributable to HLA diversity in the patient population. Many expanded lesional clones were found to persist in scalp and blood during tofacitinib treatment, and relapse after treatment cessation may be partly explained by this persistence. Tofacitinib significantly decreased scalp clonality and the number of expanded CD8+ clones among the top 100 scalp clones. The treated cohort was small, with a single nonresponder, so links between baseline CD8+ expansion and response need larger studies.

What this sample's treatment or condition label stands for: oral pan-JAK inhibitor, 5-10 mg twice daily. Lesional scalp punch biopsies and peripheral blood were collected from alopecia areata patients. PBMCs were isolated by density centrifugation and stained for CD3, CD4 and CD8, after which CD4+ and CD8+ T cells were sorted on a FACSAria. This clone was seen repeatedly, ten times or more. The clone's antigen remains unknown. No qualities accompany the bases; no much larger clone lies one base away. The library was made by the immunoSEQ multiplex PCR assay. RNA was extracted from all samples and reverse transcribed into cDNA, which served as template for TCR sequencing. First-strand cDNA was synthesized using SuperScript III with a 2:1 mix of oligo-dT and random hexamers. A synthetic immune receptor repertoire was used to assess amplification bias, and residual bias was removed computationally. The authors' analysis ran thus. Raw reads were preprocessed to remove errors, and CDR3 was defined according to IMGT conventions as the region from the conserved cysteine to phenylalanine. Clonality was computed as 1 minus the Shannon entropy, with the entropy normalized by log2 of the number of productive unique TCRs. CD4 or CD8 identity of scalp clones was inferred by cross-referencing scalp TCRbeta sequences with sorted blood CD4 and CD8 repertoires. Sourced from immuneACCESS, this table was stored by TCRdb with only in-frame sequences that have V and J called. A share of the clones is absent; for the studies checked, an unresolved V gene accounts for under half, and the remainder has no known explanation. V and J calls and clone size are copied from that table; D and trimming were computed from the DNA. The sample table contains hundreds of thousands of clones; only one count was recorded for over 60% of them. Around 1.2% of the sample is in the top ten clones.

The receptor's source is a human donor with alopecia areata. The input for sequencing was CD4+ T cells sorted from blood, taken between weeks 44 and 45, from a patient treated with tofacitinib.

The CDR3 is CASSEGDSLSTFYGYTF. In nucleotide form, the sequence is TGTGCCAGCAGTGAAGGGGACAGTTTAAGTACGTTCTATGGCTACACCTTC. The chain links TRBV6-1 with TRBJ1-2; 7 bases in between match TRBD1. Reading from cysteine to phenylalanine, the CDR3 counts 17 amino acids. Only the CDR3 part of the read is kept: 51 bases, read in frame from the first base. The germline V and J ends show losses of 1 base and 4 bases respectively, and no gene match explains 12 bases of the junction. CDR1 is given as MNHNS and CDR2 as SASEGT, both from the germline V gene.